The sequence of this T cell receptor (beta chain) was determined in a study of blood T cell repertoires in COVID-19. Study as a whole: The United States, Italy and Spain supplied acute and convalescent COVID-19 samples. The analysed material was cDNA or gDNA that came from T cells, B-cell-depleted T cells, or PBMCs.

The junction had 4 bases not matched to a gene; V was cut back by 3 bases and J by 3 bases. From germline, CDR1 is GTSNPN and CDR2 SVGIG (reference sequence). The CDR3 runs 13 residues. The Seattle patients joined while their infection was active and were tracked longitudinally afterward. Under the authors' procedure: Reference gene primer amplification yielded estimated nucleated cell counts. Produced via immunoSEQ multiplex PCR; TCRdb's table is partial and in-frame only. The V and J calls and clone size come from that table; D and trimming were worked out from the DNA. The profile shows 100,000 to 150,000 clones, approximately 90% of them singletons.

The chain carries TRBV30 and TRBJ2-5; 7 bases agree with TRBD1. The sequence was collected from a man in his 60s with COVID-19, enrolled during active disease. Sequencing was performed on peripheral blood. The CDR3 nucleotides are TGTGCCTGGAGAGGGGGCAGGGAAGAGACCCAGTACTTC. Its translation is CAWRGGREETQYF.